The entry below gives a single T cell receptor (beta chain) sequence along with its context. This specimen comes from a study of blood T cell repertoires in COVID-19. As for the study in general: Researchers got acute and convalescent COVID-19 samples from the United States, Italy and Spain. In each case, the material was cDNA or gDNA derived from T cells, B-cell-depleted T cells, or PBMCs.

As originally analysed: Reference gene primer amplification yielded estimated nucleated cell counts. TCRdb's table, derived via immunoSEQ multiplex PCR, lists solely in-frame clones and lacks some. The V and J calls and the clone size are those of that table, but D and trimming were determined from the DNA. The repertoire includes a few hundred thousand clones, 89% of them detected once, and roughly 6.7% sits in the top ten. Germline V gene sequence: CDR1 KGHSH, CDR2 LQKENI. Germline trimming cut 3 bases from V and 6 bases from J; bases unmatched to any gene: 8. This CDR3 has 16 residues. The gene calls are TRBV18 and TRBJ2-2; 9 positions agree with TRBD1. Sequencing used peripheral blood. The sequence was obtained from a man between 18 and 35 years old who had recovered from COVID-19. CDR3 DNA: TGTGCCAGCTCACCGTTGCAGGGACAGGGAGCCGGGGAGCTGTTTTTT. Its protein product is CASSPLQGQGAGELFF.